Shown below are 15 T cell receptor beta chains from a single sample sequenced in a study of graft-versus-host responses after intestinal transplantation. Assay: immunoSEQ multiplex PCR; the TCRdb copy retains only in-frame clones and omits some. The sample yields under 150,000 clones, around 93% seen once. For these receptors, no antigen is known. Sequenced material: unstimulated CD4+ T cells sorted from spleen or lymph node cells, taken before intestinal transplant. These TCRs come from a human donor who received an intestinal transplant.

This rearrangement joins TRBV5-1 to TRBJ2-1; no reliable D call. V lost 4 bases and J lost 5, with 7 bases in between. CDR3 length equals 12 residues. CDR1 SGHRS and CDR2 YFSETQ come from the germline V gene. The CDR3 nucleotides read TGCGCCAGCAGCGCGCACAACAATGAGCAGTTCTTC. Translation: CASSAHNNEQFF.

The chain recombines TRBV6-1 with TRBJ2-5; a possible D gene is TRBD2 (6 bases). V shed 7 bases and J shed 5 bases, with 11 bases lying between them. Germline lookup yields CDR1 MNHNS and CDR2 SASEGT. This CDR3 is built from 12 residues. The CDR3 DNA is TGTGCCAGCAACTGGGGGAGGGAGACCCAGTACTTC. This translates into CASNWGRETQYF.

The V call is TRBV9, the J call TRBJ2-1, with 11 bases identical to TRBD2. V shed 3 bases and J 4 bases; nucleotides not matched to a gene: 3. This CDR3 has 15 amino acids. Germline V gene data show CDR1 as SGDLS and CDR2 as YYNGEE. CDR3 DNA sequence: TGTGCCAGCAGCGAGGGACTAGCGGAATACAATGAGCAGTTCTTC. Translation gives CASSEGLAEYNEQFF.

This clone was observed a single time. The chain is built from TRBV4-1 and TRBJ2-3; 7 bases match TRBD2. The CDR3 is made up of 17 amino acids. With 0 bases clipped from V and 4 bases from J, the junction kept 10 bases outside the gene matches. Germline assignment: CDR1 MGHRA and CDR2 YSYEKL. CDR3 residues: CASSQDHGVGGADTQYF. CDR3 coding DNA: TGCGCCAGCAGCCAAGATCACGGTGTGGGAGGGGCAGATACGCAGTATTTT.

This chain connects TRBV27 to TRBJ2-3, with 11 nucleotides matching TRBD2. V gave up 5 bases and J gave up 7 bases; unmatched junction bases: 8. Germline assignment: CDR1 MNHEY and CDR2 SMNVEV (reference sequence). The CDR3 extends over 15 amino acids. CDR3: CASSPTSGSDYTQYF. CDR3 DNA sequence: TGTGCCAGCAGTCCCACTAGCGGGAGTGATTATACGCAGTATTTT.

CDR3 sequence: CASSLQGLQETQYF. In DNA form, the CDR3 reads TGTGCCAGCAGTCTACAGGGCCTGCAAGAGACCCAGTACTTC. The chain links TRBV6-5 to TRBJ2-5, with a weak D call TRBD1 (6 bases). This CDR3 comprises 14 residues. CDR1 is MNHEY and CDR2 is SVGAGI in the germline V gene. Trimming took off 5 bases at V and 2 bases at J, with 12 bases between the two ends.

The chain recombines TRBV29-1 with TRBJ1-2, with D maybe TRBD1 (6 bases). Germline CDR1 is SQVTM and CDR2 is ANQGSEA. The V end lost 3 bases, the J end lost 3 bases, and 11 bases lay between the germline ends. The CDR3 covers 13 residues. CDR3 region: CSVDTGTHYGYTF. In DNA form, the CDR3 reads TGCAGCGTTGATACAGGGACACACTATGGCTACACCTTC. Full variable domain (rest looked up from reference TRBV29-1 and TRBJ1-2): SAVISQKPSRDICQRGTSLTIQCQVDSQVTMMFWYRQQPGQSLTLIATANQGSEATYESGFVIDKFPISRPNLTFSTLTVSNMSPEDSSIYLCSVDTGTHYGYTFGSGTRLTVV.

The genes are TRBV7-6 and TRBJ1-2; maybe TRBD1 (6 bases). Trimming shortened V by 5 bases and J by 6 bases, and 13 bases separated the two germline ends. Germline CDR1 SGHVS, CDR2 FNYEAQ. The CDR3 length is 13 residues. The CDR3 here is CASSPGRGDGYTF. CDR3 DNA: TGTGCCAGCAGCCCAGGCAGGGGCGATGGCTACACCTTC.

The genes are TRBV7-9 and TRBJ2-7; the D is unclear. Between the trimmed V and J ends, which lost 3 bases and 4 bases, there was a span of 22 bases. Germline CDR1 reads SEHNR; CDR2 reads FQNEAQ (reference sequence). This CDR3 contains 17 residues. Written as DNA, the CDR3 is TGTGCCAGCAGCTTCCCCTCGCGCGACTGGAATATATACGAGCAGTACTTC. Translating gives CASSFPSRDWNIYEQYF.

This clone showed up just once. The genes are TRBV6-1 and TRBJ1-1; 9 bases fit TRBD1. This CDR3 spans 13 amino acids. Germline CDR1 and CDR2: MNHNS and SASEGT. Trimming took 5 bases from V and 4 from J; bases not matched to a gene: 2. This chain's CDR3 is CASSRDRATEAFF. In DNA, the CDR3 is TGTGCCAGCAGTAGGGACAGGGCCACTGAAGCTTTCTTT.

V usage is TRBV19 and J usage is TRBJ2-3; TRBD2 might be the D (5 bases). This CDR3 region has 16 residues. From germline, CDR1 is LNHDA and CDR2 SQIVND (reference sequence). The V gene lost 5 bases and the J gene lost 0 bases, with 15 bases spanning the gap. The CDR3 DNA sequence: TGTGCCAGTAGTCCTGAGGGTATAACTAGCACAGATACGCAGTATTTT. Amino acids: CASSPEGITSTDTQYF.

This chain links TRBV28 with TRBJ1-5; TRBD1 is a possible D gene (5 bases). Trimming cost V 3 bases and J 2 bases, with 14 bases left between them. CDR1 is MDHEN and CDR2 is SYDVKM in the germline V gene. CDR3 length: 16 amino acids. The CDR3 DNA is TGTGCCAGCAGTTTTAGCTGGGAGGGACGCAATCAGCCCCAGCATTTT. It codes for CASSFSWEGRNQPQHF.

The rearrangement joins TRBV7-2 to TRBJ1-2, with TRBD1 as a possible D gene (5 bases). The V end lost 1 base, the J end lost 2 bases, and 8 bases lay between the germline ends. Germline V gene sequence: CDR1 SGHTA, CDR2 FQGNSA. The CDR3 contains 14 residues. CDR3 sequence: CASSLDRMNYGYTF. In DNA, the CDR3 is TGTGCCAGCAGCTTAGACAGGATGAACTATGGCTACACCTTC.

This clone was seen just once. The J gene is TRBJ2-4, the V gene TRBV4-1; no definite D call. The CDR3 has 16 residues. V lost 0 bases and J lost 0, with 9 bases in between. Germline V gives CDR1 MGHRA, CDR2 YSYEKL. CDR3: CASSQDRSLAKNIQYF. The CDR3 DNA reads as TGCGCCAGCAGCCAAGACAGATCGCTAGCCAAAAACATTCAGTACTTC.

J is TRBJ1-1 and V is TRBV27; D not certain. The CDR3 length is 13 residues. V was trimmed by 7 bases and J by 7 bases, leaving 16 bases between them. CDR1 is MNHEY, CDR2 SMNVEV, per germline (reference sequence). The CDR3 reads CASTPHQGGEAFF. CDR3 DNA: TGTGCCAGCACCCCACATCAAGGCGGTGAAGCTTTCTTT.